These 8 T cell receptor beta chains originate from one sample sequenced in a study of T cell responses to AZD1222 COVID-19 vaccine. Produced via immunoSEQ multiplex PCR; TCRdb's table is partial and in-frame only. The table lists more than 65,000 clones, around four fifths of them singletons, with roughly 25% in the top ten. The sequencing used peripheral blood, collected 28 days after the second AZD1222 dose. The receptor set was obtained from an adult who received the AZD1222 COVID-19 vaccine.

The V and J genes are TRBV16 and TRBJ2-1; 8 bases map to TRBD2. V lost 3 bases and J lost 6; bases outside the gene matches: 4. The CDR3 has 14 amino acids. The germline V gene has CDR1 KGHSY and CDR2 FQNENV. The CDR3 sequence is CASSHGLAPNEQFF. The DNA for the CDR3 is TGTGCCAGCAGCCACGGACTAGCCCCCAATGAGCAGTTCTTC.

V usage is TRBV5-6 and J usage is TRBJ2-3; possible D gene TRBD2, 6 bases. Germline CDR1 is SGHDT and CDR2 is YYEEEE. This CDR3 has 16 amino acids. V was clipped by 1 base and J by 2 bases, with 14 bases between them. As DNA, the CDR3 is TGTGCCAGCAGCTTGTTTCGCGGGGCCTCCACAGATACGCAGTATTTT. Protein: CASSLFRGASTDTQYF.

The chain has TRBV20-1 and TRBJ2-5, with D unclear. V lost 1 base, J lost 4 bases, and 4 bases lay in between. The CDR3 sequence is 11 residues long. Germline V gene sequence: CDR1 DFQATT, CDR2 SNEGSKA (reference sequence). The CDR3 region is CSARGGETQYF. The CDR3 bases are TGCAGTGCTAGAGGGGGAGAGACCCAGTACTTC.

V gene TRBV5-1 combines with J gene TRBJ1-4, with 7 bases matching TRBD1. CDR1 and CDR2 (germline): SGHRS, YFSETQ. The J segment lost 4 bases and the V segment lost 1 base, leaving 1 base of the junction unmatched. The CDR3 covers 14 residues. This CDR3 is CASSLTGVNEKLFF. The CDR3 coding sequence is TGCGCCAGCAGCTTGACAGGGGTTAATGAAAAACTGTTTTTT.

The CDR3 coding sequence is TGTGCCACCGTGCCCACCGGGACAGGGAATGCTAACTATGGCTACACCTTC. This translates into CATVPTGTGNANYGYTF. The chain uses TRBV19 and TRBJ1-2; 9 bases map to TRBD1. The CDR3 is 17 residues long. J was trimmed by 0 bases and V by 10 bases; bases with no gene match: 15. The V gene's germline CDR1 is LNHDA and CDR2 SQIVND (reference sequence).

V is TRBV4-1 and J is TRBJ2-5; D gene unclear. This CDR3 comprises 15 residues. V lost 0 bases and J 7 bases, leaving 15 bases between the germline ends. Per the germline V gene, CDR1 is MGHRA and CDR2 is YSYEKL. The CDR3, as DNA: TGCGCCAGCAGCCAAGATTCTACCGTCCCCGGGACCCAGTACTTC. This encodes CASSQDSTVPGTQYF.

The chain couples TRBV27 to TRBJ1-2; 11 nucleotides agree with TRBD1. V lost 5 bases, J lost 3 bases, and 5 bases stayed unmatched. CDR3 length: 15 amino acids. Per germline, CDR1 MNHEY and CDR2 SMNVEV (reference sequence). CDR3 bases: TGTGCCAGCAGTGAGGGACAGGGGGTTTACTATGGCTACACCTTC. Translated: CASSEGQGVYYGYTF.

This clone was found a few times. The rearrangement joins TRBV19 to TRBJ1-5; D is ambiguous. Germline CDR1 and CDR2: LNHDA and SQIVND (reference sequence). Between the trimmed V and J ends, which lost 3 bases and 0 bases, there was a span of 9 bases. This CDR3 region has 15 residues. The CDR3 loop is CASSILADSNQPQHF. The CDR3 DNA is TGTGCCAGTAGTATTTTAGCGGATAGCAATCAGCCCCAGCATTTT.